The present T cell receptor beta chain was sequenced within a study of T cells in Graves' hyperthyroidism and ophthalmopathy. RNA transcripts yielded amplified TCR beta CDR3 regions. First-round RT-PCR with HTBI primers amplified the TCR CDR3 region. TCRdb passed the multiplex PCR reads through MiXCR, listing each CDR3 protein once. The sample carries roughly 520,000 distinct CDR3 sequences, about 24% recorded once. Study results and caveats: Ophthalmopathy was separated from stable hyperthyroidism by a 13 V-J model.

Germline loops: CDR1 MGHRA, CDR2 YSYEKL. The CDR3 runs 15 residues. Subjects with ophthalmopathy showed a Clinical Activity Score no lower than 3, a NOSPECS grade no lower than 4, and a duration shorter than 3 months. A word on this clonotype: Antigen unknown. At one end the junction does not follow the germline gene, possibly because of a read error.

The source of this sequence is a woman younger than 45 with Graves' ophthalmopathy. The sample was blood. The gene calls are TRBV4-1 and TRBJ1-1, with D possibly being TRBD1 (5 bases). The CDR3 sequence is CASNQDDIRDTEAFF. The CDR3 bases are TGCGCCAGCAACCAAGATGATATCAGGGACACTGAAGCTTTCTTT.